These T cell receptor beta chains were read from a single sample in a study of cytomegalovirus exposure and HLA in healthy donors. The assay was immunoSEQ multiplex PCR, and TCRdb's table has in-frame clones only and misses some. The table shows around 190,000 clones, with 75% to 85% occurring only once. Source material: PBMCs. All receptors come from a woman in her 30s in good health and CMV-seropositive. CDR3s include the opening cysteine and the closing phenylalanine or tryptophan. Fields, in order: J gene, clone size, V gene, D gene, CDR3 DNA, CDR3 protein. A D gene is named only where the DNA matches it firmly. Clone size, where shown, is once, few, many, or a class for clones that have expanded.

TRBJ2-3 NA TRBV4-2 TRBD1 TGTGCCAGCAGCCCAGACAGGGGGGCAGATACGCAGTATTTT CASSPDRGADTQYF
TRBJ1-1 NA TRBV30 NA TGTGCCTGGATAAGGAGTAGTGAAGCTTTCTTT CAWIRSSEAFF
TRBJ2-1 NA TRBV28 NA TGTGCCAGCACCCGAGGTGACAGCAATGAGCAGTTCTTC CASTRGDSNEQFF
TRBJ2-1 NA TRBV7-2 TRBD2 TGTGCCAGCAGCTTAGAACTAGCGGGGCTAGGGCAGTTCTTC CASSLELAGLGQFF
TRBJ2-2 NA TRBV5-1 TRBD1 TGCGCCAGCAGCTTGATCCCTTCCAGACAGGGAAACAACCCCGGGGAGCTGTTTTTT CASSLIPSRQGNNPGELFF
TRBJ2-7 NA TRBV7-3 TRBD2 TGTGCCAGCAGCTCAGTCAGCGGGGGGCAGCTTGGGGACCCCGAGCAGTACTTC CASSSVSGGQLGDPEQYF
TRBJ1-6 NA TRBV18 NA TGTGCCAGCTCACCAGACATCCCGGCAATTTCACCCCTCCACTTT CASSPDIPAISPLHF
TRBJ1-5 few TRBV2 TRBD1 TGTGCCAGCAGTGCCCTGACAGGGGGAGATCAGCCCCAGCATTTT CASSALTGGDQPQHF
TRBJ2-2 once TRBV5-1 TRBD1 TGCGCCAGCAGCAGGGGACAGACGAACACCGGGGAGCTGTTTTTT CASSRGQTNTGELFF
TRBJ2-5 NA TRBV30 TRBD2 TGTGCCTGGAGGAGGGGCGGGGGGGCGGAGACCCAGTACTTC CAWRRGGGAETQYF
TRBJ2-4 few TRBV7-2 TRBD2 TGTGCCAGCAGCTACGGATTAGCGGGAGGCGGAGGCATTCAGTACTTC CASSYGLAGGGGIQYF
TRBJ1-3 NA TRBV7-2 NA TGTGCCAGCTGGAGACGCTCTGGAAACACCATATATTTT CASWRRSGNTIYF
TRBJ2-7 NA TRBV15 TRBD1 TGTGCCACCAGCAGGGACAGGGGATCCTACGAGCAGTACTTC CATSRDRGSYEQYF
TRBJ1-1 NA TRBV5-1 NA TGCGCCAGCAGCTTGGACATGAACACTGAAGCTTTCTTT CASSLDMNTEAFF
TRBJ2-3 once TRBV9 NA TGTGCCAGCAGCACTCTTACTAGCACAGATACGCAGTATTTT CASSTLTSTDTQYF
TRBJ1-5 NA TRBV11-2 TRBD1 TGTGCCAGCAGCCTTGCAGGGGGTGGCAATCAGCCCCAGCATTTT CASSLAGGGNQPQHF
TRBJ1-2 NA TRBV5-1 TRBD1 TGCGCCAGCAGCTTGGGGCAGGGGGCGCATGGCTACACCTTC CASSLGQGAHGYTF
TRBJ2-2 NA TRBV11-2 TRBD1 TGTGCCAGCAGCCCCAGGACAGGGGACACCGGGGAGCTGTTTTTT CASSPRTGDTGELFF
TRBJ2-5 NA TRBV5-4 TRBD1 TGTGCCAGCAGCTCGGAACCGACAGGGGTCCAAGAGACCCAGTACTTC CASSSEPTGVQETQYF
TRBJ2-1 NA TRBV7-2 NA TGTGCCAGCACCCGAGACTCTAATGAGCAGTTCTTC CASTRDSNEQFF
TRBJ2-5 NA TRBV13 TRBD2 TGTGCCAGCAGCTTAGAGGGACTAGCGGGACATGGGGAGGAGACCCAGTACTTC CASSLEGLAGHGEETQYF
TRBJ2-7 NA TRBV11-3 NA TGTGCCAGCAGCCACGGTCCCGAGCAGTACTTC CASSHGPEQYF
TRBJ2-7 few TRBV11-2 NA TGTGCCAGCAGCTTAGGTTTGGGGGCCCAACCCTACGAGCAGTACTTC CASSLGLGAQPYEQYF
TRBJ2-1 NA TRBV10-3 TRBD2 TGTGCCATCAGTGGGGCTCGGGCGGGAGTTAACGTTGAGCAGTTCTTC CAISGARAGVNVEQFF
TRBJ1-6 NA TRBV6-6 TRBD1 TGTGCCAGCAGTTACTCGGGGACAGGGAGGAATTCACCCCTCCACTTT CASSYSGTGRNSPLHF
TRBJ1-5 NA TRBV7-9 TRBD1 TGTGCCAGCAGCTTAGAGGTAAGAGACAGGGGGCCTAATCAGCCCCAGCATTTT CASSLEVRDRGPNQPQHF
TRBJ2-7 NA TRBV28 TRBD2 TGTGCCAGCATGGCTAGCGGGAGCTCCTACGAGCAGTACTTC CASMASGSSYEQYF
TRBJ2-3 NA TRBV27 TRBD2 TGTGCCAGCAGTTTATCGAGGCGGGGGGGCACAGATACGCAGTATTTT CASSLSRRGGTDTQYF
TRBJ2-7 NA TRBV5-8 TRBD1 TGTGCCAGCAGCGACGGGACAGGGGTGTACGAGCAGTACTTC CASSDGTGVYEQYF
TRBJ1-1 few TRBV7-2 NA TGTGCCAGCAGCTATCGAGGGGGGGGCACTGAAGCTTTCTTT CASSYRGGGTEAFF
TRBJ2-2 NA TRBV19 NA TGTGCCAGTAGTATAGTTACTCTGCATATTGTCACCGGGGAGCTGTTTTTT CASSIVTLHIVTGELFF
TRBJ2-7 NA TRBV2 NA TGTGCCAGCACCCCTGGATCTAGCTCCTACGAGCAGTACTTC CASTPGSSSYEQYF
TRBJ2-7 NA TRBV30 NA TGTGCCTGGAGAGGGTCGGGGATCTCCTACGAGCAGTACTTC CAWRGSGISYEQYF
TRBJ2-2 NA TRBV6-1 NA TGTGCCAGCAGTGAAGCCCAGATAGGGACAAAGACCGGGGAGCTGTTTTTT CASSEAQIGTKTGELFF
TRBJ1-2 NA TRBV29-1 NA TGCAGCGTTGAAGGGGCGAGGGTCGGCTACACCTTC CSVEGARVGYTF
TRBJ1-6 NA TRBV7-2 NA TGTGCCAGCAGCCCTGCGGTTTATAATTCACCCCTCCACTTT CASSPAVYNSPLHF
TRBJ2-5 few TRBV7-7 NA TGTGCCAGCAGCCCTAGGATCTCCCAAGAGACCCAGTACTTC CASSPRISQETQYF
TRBJ2-1 NA TRBV14 TRBD2 TGTGCCAGCAGCCCGACTAGCGGAGGCTACAATGAGCAGTTCTTC CASSPTSGGYNEQFF
TRBJ2-1 NA TRBV21-1 NA TGTGCCAGCAGCAACGACACCCAGACCCGTGACCATGAGCAGTTCTTC CASSNDTQTRDHEQFF
TRBJ2-1 NA TRBV5-1 NA TGCGCCAGCAGCTTGGTATCAGGTCCCCCCTACAATGAGCAGTTCTTC CASSLVSGPPYNEQFF
TRBJ2-5 NA TRBV23-1 TRBD1 TGCGCCAGCAACCCGACAGGGACCCAAGAGACCCAGTACTTC CASNPTGTQETQYF
TRBJ2-2 few TRBV29-1 NA TGCAGCGTTGAAGGAGGTGCAGGGGTGGTCGGGGAGCTGTTTTTT CSVEGGAGVVGELFF
TRBJ1-1 NA TRBV19 NA TGTGCCAGTAGTTCCTATCGTGAAGCTTTCTTT CASSSYREAFF
TRBJ2-5 NA TRBV6-1 TRBD1 TGTGCCAGCAGTGCCGGACAGGGGCGGACCCAGTACTTC CASSAGQGRTQYF
TRBJ2-1 NA TRBV7-9 TRBD1 TGTGCCAGCAGCCCAGACAGGGGGGTTTTCAATGAGCAGTTCTTC CASSPDRGVFNEQFF
TRBJ1-5 NA TRBV27 TRBD1 TGTGCCAGCAGTCCTCACCCAGACAGGGAGATTGGCAATCAGCCCCAGCATTTT CASSPHPDREIGNQPQHF
TRBJ1-1 few TRBV7-6 NA TGTGCCAGCAGCTTAAATCTAGGGGGGGACACTGAAGCTTTCTTT CASSLNLGGDTEAFF